The text below deals with one T cell receptor beta chain. The target antigen is unknown. The CDR3 covers 16 residues. V was trimmed by 0 bases and J by 5 bases, leaving 17 bases between them. Germline V CDR1 and CDR2: SGHKS, YYEKEE (reference sequence). The source of the sample is a study of Ad26.COV2.S vaccination and SARS-CoV-2 variants. The study, taken as a whole, reports: It was reported that spike-specific CD8+ and CD4+ T cell responses were substantially broad after vaccination.

This table comes from immunoSEQ multiplex PCR, and its TCRdb copy is limited to in-frame clones, with some not included. The sample has a few hundred thousand clones; roughly 90% are singletons. Treatment here: some 19 received Ad26.COV2.S at low or high dose, single or two shots; about 5 received placebo; per-sample allocation not given. The samples were gathered on day 63 after the first injection of vaccine or placebo. An Ad26 vector carrying the Wuhan-strain SARS-CoV-2 spike served as the vaccine. The chain combines TRBV5-5 with TRBJ1-1, with no clear D. The source material was peripheral blood, sampled in a trial of Ad26.COV2.S vaccine versus placebo. The sequence came from a person between 18 and 65 years old who received the Ad26.COV2.S COVID-19 vaccine or a placebo. CDR3 nucleotide sequence: TGTGCCAGCAGCTTGGGAGCCACGAGGGCGTTGACTGAAGCTTTCTTT. Its translation is CASSLGATRALTEAFF.